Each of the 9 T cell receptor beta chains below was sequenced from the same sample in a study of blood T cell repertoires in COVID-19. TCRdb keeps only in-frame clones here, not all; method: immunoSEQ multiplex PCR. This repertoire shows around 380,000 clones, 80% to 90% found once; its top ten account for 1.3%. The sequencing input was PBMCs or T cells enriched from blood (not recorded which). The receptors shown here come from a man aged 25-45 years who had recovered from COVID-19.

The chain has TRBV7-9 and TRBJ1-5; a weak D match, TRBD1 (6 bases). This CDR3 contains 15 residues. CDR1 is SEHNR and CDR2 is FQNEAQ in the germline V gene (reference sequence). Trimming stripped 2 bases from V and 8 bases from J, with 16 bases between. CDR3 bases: TGTGCCAGCAGCTTAAAAGGGGGAGCGTCGGAGCCCCAGCATTTT. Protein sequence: CASSLKGGASEPQHF.

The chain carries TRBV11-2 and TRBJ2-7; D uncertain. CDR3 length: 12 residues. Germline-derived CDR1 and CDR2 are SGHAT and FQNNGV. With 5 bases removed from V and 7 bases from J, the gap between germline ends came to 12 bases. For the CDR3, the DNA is TGTGCCAGCAGCCCAGTCGAGGAGGAGCAGTACTTC. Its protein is CASSPVEEEQYF.

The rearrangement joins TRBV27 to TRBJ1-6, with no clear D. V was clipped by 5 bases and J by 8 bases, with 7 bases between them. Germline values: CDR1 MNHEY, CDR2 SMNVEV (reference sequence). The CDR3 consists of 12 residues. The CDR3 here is CASSKQDSPLHF. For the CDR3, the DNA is TGTGCCAGCAGTAAGCAAGATTCACCCCTCCACTTT.

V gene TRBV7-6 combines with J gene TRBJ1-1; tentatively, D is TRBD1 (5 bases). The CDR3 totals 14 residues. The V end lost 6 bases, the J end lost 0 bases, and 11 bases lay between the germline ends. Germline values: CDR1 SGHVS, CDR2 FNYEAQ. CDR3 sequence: CASSPGRMNTEAFF. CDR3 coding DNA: TGTGCCAGCAGTCCAGGGAGGATGAACACTGAAGCTTTCTTT.

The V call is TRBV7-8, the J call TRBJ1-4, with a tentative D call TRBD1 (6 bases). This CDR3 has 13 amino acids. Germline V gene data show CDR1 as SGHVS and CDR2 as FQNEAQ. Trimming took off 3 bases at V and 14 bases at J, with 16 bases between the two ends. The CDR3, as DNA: TGTGCCAGCAGCTTGGACTCGGGACAATCCCTGTTTTTT. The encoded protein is CASSLDSGQSLFF.

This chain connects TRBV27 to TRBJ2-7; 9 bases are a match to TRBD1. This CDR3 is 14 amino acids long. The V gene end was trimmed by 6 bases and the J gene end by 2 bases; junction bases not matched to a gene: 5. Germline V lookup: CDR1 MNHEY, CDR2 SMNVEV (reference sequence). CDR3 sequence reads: CASSPGQGTYEQYF. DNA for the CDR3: TGTGCCAGCAGCCCGGGACAGGGAACCTACGAGCAGTACTTC.

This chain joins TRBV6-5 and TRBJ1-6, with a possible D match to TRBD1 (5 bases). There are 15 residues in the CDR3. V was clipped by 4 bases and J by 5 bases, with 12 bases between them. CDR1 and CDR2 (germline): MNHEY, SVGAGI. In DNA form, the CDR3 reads TGTGCCAGCAGTTTCCCACCAGGGCATAATTCACCCCTCCACTTT. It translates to CASSFPPGHNSPLHF.

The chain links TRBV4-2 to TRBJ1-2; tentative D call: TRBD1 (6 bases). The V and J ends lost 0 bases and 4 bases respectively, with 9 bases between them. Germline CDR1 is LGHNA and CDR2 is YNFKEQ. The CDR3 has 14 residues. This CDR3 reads CASSQDRTAYGYTF. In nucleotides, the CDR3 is TGTGCCAGCAGCCAAGATCGGACAGCCTATGGCTACACCTTC.

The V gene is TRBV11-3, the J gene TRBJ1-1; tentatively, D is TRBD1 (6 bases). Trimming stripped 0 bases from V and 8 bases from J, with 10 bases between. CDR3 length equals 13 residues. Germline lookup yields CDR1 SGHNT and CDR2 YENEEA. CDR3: CASSLDSDSEAFF. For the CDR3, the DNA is TGTGCCAGCAGCTTAGATTCGGACAGCGAAGCTTTCTTT.